This T cell receptor (beta chain) is drawn from a study of long-term antiretroviral therapy in people with HIV. The CDR3 has 12 amino acids. Trimming took 4 bases from V and 4 from J, leaving 8 bases between them. Germline V gene sequence: CDR1 SGDLS, CDR2 YYNGEE. Every one of the participants with HIV received treatment in the United States. Investigators performed immunoSEQ version v3.0 at survey level. The assay was immunoSEQ multiplex PCR, and TCRdb's table has in-frame clones only and misses some. The profile shows 20,000 to 30,000 clones, more than 65% of them singletons. The V call is TRBV9, the J call TRBJ1-1; D ambiguous. The TCR sequence derives from a man aged 25-45 years with HIV. The sample in question was unsorted PBMCs, obtained 4.4 years after starting antiretroviral therapy. CDR3 in amino acids: CASSRGPTEAFF. The CDR3 DNA follows: TGTGCCAGCAGCCGGGGTCCCACTGAAGCTTTCTTT.